Listed below are T cell receptor beta chains from one sample, sequenced in a study of blood T cell repertoires in COVID-19. Using immunoSEQ multiplex PCR, the repertoire was profiled, and TCRdb retains in-frame clones only, with some absent. Of over 400,000 clones in the sample, approximately 90% are singletons; the top ten hold approximately 8.3%. Sequenced sample: PBMCs or T cells enriched from blood (not recorded which). The source is a woman aged 60-75 years who had recovered from COVID-19. CDR3s include the opening cysteine and the closing phenylalanine or tryptophan. A D gene is named only where the DNA matches it firmly. Clone size is stated in some rows and not others, as once, few, many or a class when expanded.

CDR3 protein: CASSIGETPQSF
CDR3 DNA: TGTGCCAGCAGCATAGGAGAGACTCCACAAAGTTTC
D gene: NA
J gene: TRBJ2-7
clone size: once
V gene: TRBV7-9

CDR3 protein: CASSIPGGRYEQYF
CDR3 DNA: TGTGCCAGTAGTATTCCGGGGGGGCGCTACGAGCAGTACTTC
D gene: TRBD2
J gene: TRBJ2-7
clone size: NA
V gene: TRBV19

CDR3 protein: CASSRGDTYEQYF
CDR3 DNA: TGTGCCAGCAGTAGGGGCGATACCTACGAGCAGTACTTC
D gene: NA
J gene: TRBJ2-7
clone size: NA
V gene: TRBV6-5

CDR3 protein: CASSPRGTEAFF
CDR3 DNA: TGTGCCAGCAGTCCCCGGGGCACTGAAGCTTTCTTT
D gene: NA
J gene: TRBJ1-1
clone size: NA
V gene: TRBV2

CDR3 protein: CATSRATGKNEKLFF
CDR3 DNA: TGTGCCACCAGCAGAGCGACAGGGAAGAATGAAAAACTGTTTTTT
D gene: TRBD1
J gene: TRBJ1-4
clone size: once
V gene: TRBV15

CDR3 protein: CASSPRANTGELFF
CDR3 DNA: TGTGCCAGCAGCCCAAGAGCGAACACCGGGGAGCTGTTTTTT
D gene: NA
J gene: TRBJ2-2
clone size: NA
V gene: TRBV11-2

CDR3 protein: CATSRSRTGDFSGNTIYF
CDR3 DNA: TGTGCCACCAGCAGATCGAGGACAGGGGACTTCTCTGGAAACACCATATATTTT
D gene: TRBD1
J gene: TRBJ1-3
clone size: NA
V gene: TRBV15

CDR3 protein: CASSISGGSYNSPLHF
CDR3 DNA: TGTGCCAGCAGCATAAGCGGAGGGTCCTATAATTCACCCCTCCACTTT
D gene: NA
J gene: TRBJ1-6
clone size: few
V gene: TRBV3-1/TRBV3-2

CDR3 protein: CASSSSGVTYEQYF
CDR3 DNA: TGTGCCAGCAGCTCCAGCGGGGTTACCTACGAGCAGTACTTC
D gene: TRBD2
J gene: TRBJ2-7
clone size: NA
V gene: TRBV11-2

CDR3 protein: CASSQVSSGANVLTF
CDR3 DNA: TGTGCCAGCAGCCAGGTGAGCTCTGGGGCCAACGTCCTGACTTTC
D gene: NA
J gene: TRBJ2-6
clone size: NA
V gene: TRBV4-2

CDR3 protein: CASSLAGRLTEQFF
CDR3 DNA: TGCGCCAGCAGCTTGGCCGGGAGGTTAACTGAGCAGTTCTTC
D gene: TRBD2
J gene: TRBJ2-1
clone size: NA
V gene: TRBV5-1

CDR3 protein: CASGLRGQGNIQYF
CDR3 DNA: TGTGCTAGTGGTTTGAGGGGACAGGGAAACATTCAGTACTTC
D gene: TRBD1
J gene: TRBJ2-4
clone size: NA
V gene: TRBV12-5

CDR3 protein: CASSDIDRGRLNEQFF
CDR3 DNA: TGTGCCAGCAGTGACATTGACAGGGGGCGGTTAAATGAGCAGTTCTTC
D gene: TRBD1
J gene: TRBJ2-1
clone size: NA
V gene: TRBV25-1

CDR3 protein: CASSQDRGLRGYTF
CDR3 DNA: TGTGCCAGCAGCCAAGACAGGGGGCTTCGAGGCTACACCTTC
D gene: TRBD1
J gene: TRBJ1-2
clone size: NA
V gene: TRBV3-1/TRBV3-2

CDR3 protein: CASSQLSLAGGSTDTQYF
CDR3 DNA: TGCGCCAGCAGCCAGCTTAGCCTAGCGGGGGGGAGCACAGATACGCAGTATTTT
D gene: TRBD2
J gene: TRBJ2-3
clone size: NA
V gene: TRBV4-1

CDR3 protein: CASSEELRGGKQETQYF
CDR3 DNA: TGTGCCAGCAGTGAAGAATTGCGGGGGGGAAAACAAGAGACCCAGTACTTC
D gene: TRBD2
J gene: TRBJ2-5
clone size: NA
V gene: TRBV2

CDR3 protein: CAITSGTGVRNEQFF
CDR3 DNA: TGTGCCATCACCTCAGGGACAGGGGTTCGGAATGAGCAGTTCTTC
D gene: TRBD1
J gene: TRBJ2-1
clone size: NA
V gene: TRBV10-3